The subject of this entry is one TCR beta chain. Its antigen is undetermined. The germline CDR1 and CDR2 sequences are SGHAT and FQNNGV. V dropped 0 bases and J dropped 11 bases, with 10 bases sitting between them. This CDR3 spans 13 amino acids. Primers for the PCR totalled 60 Vbeta and 13 Jbeta. TCRdb's copy holds only in-frame clones and misses some; the assay was immunoSEQ multiplex PCR. The table lists 60,000 to 90,000 clones, roughly 67% of them singletons, with around 7.6% in the top ten. These data belong to a study of cytomegalovirus exposure and HLA in healthy donors. Study-wide findings and caveats: Within the data, a cluster of highly shared sequence variants was likely a sequencing artifact. A missense variant in DCLRE1C was later tied to TCR beta V- and J-gene trimming. The study put roughly 160 TCR beta chains on its list as cytomegalovirus-associated. In an earlier analysis, productive rearrangement rates for most beta V segments clustered near 87% or 30%.

The chain links TRBV11-2 to TRBJ1-4; D uncertain. The sample was PBMCs. The clonotype originates from a man aged 35-49 years in good health and CMV-seropositive. CDR3 in DNA: TGTGCCAGCAGCTTAGATCTTACGCGGAAACTGTTTTTT. Translation gives CASSLDLTRKLFF. Drawing the rest from reference TRBV11-2 and TRBJ1-4, the complete variable domain is EAGVAQSPRYKIIEKRQSVAFWCNPISGHATLYWYQQILGQGPKLLIQFQNNGVVDDSQLPKDRFSAERLKGVDSTLKIQPAKLEDSAVYLCASSLDLTRKLFFGSGTQLSVL.